This T cell receptor beta chain was observed in a study of human thymus T cells. A remark on this clone: Antigen unknown.

Findings and limits, study-wide: Usage of V and J genes appeared biased in thymic and blood repertoires.

TCRdb's copy holds only in-frame clones and misses some; the assay was immunoSEQ multiplex PCR. The sample includes some 46,000 clones, about 93% of them seen just once. Four of the eight donors gave about 0.45-1 mL blood during surgery. The CDR3 extends over 16 amino acids. Germline V gene data show CDR1 as SGHTA and CDR2 as FQGNSA. Trimming shortened V by 3 bases and J by 6 bases, and 21 bases separated the two germline ends. The receptor was derived from a boy under three years old with a congenital heart defect but otherwise immunologically healthy. Sequenced: blood. The chain combines TRBV7-2 with TRBJ2-7; no clear D gene. The CDR3 region is CASSFVQSRSGGEQYF. The CDR3 DNA is TGTGCCAGCAGCTTCGTACAGTCCCGCTCCGGTGGCGAGCAGTACTTC.